This TCR beta chain was identified in a study of blood T cell repertoires in COVID-19 (dated by TCRdb to between 2020 and 2021). About the full investigation: Samples covering the acute and convalescent phases of COVID-19 were provided by collaborators in the United States, Italy and Spain. The material from the prospective study consisted of cDNA or gDNA derived from T cells, B-cell-depleted T cells, or PBMCs. Deeply sampled blood TCRbeta repertoires from subjects exposed to, actively infected with, or recovered from COVID-19 were included in the dataset. The repertoires were released in a freely available public database meant as a resource for research on the immune response to SARS-CoV-2. The samples were drawn from the first 160 participants of the ongoing ImmuneRACE study and from more than 1,000 subjects provided by 6 global collaborators. Nearly every sample came with metadata listing a de-identified subject ID, COVID-19 status, age in years and sex. Where available, HLA class I and class II types were taken from metadata supplied by the sample provider and were not determined by assay-based typing. Summary of the overall study and its limitations: The amount of clinical and demographic metadata varied by source and participant and was provided uncurated.

About this clone itself: Its antigen remains unidentified. Base qualities are not provided; no much larger clone lies one nucleotide away.

Sequences MNHEY (CDR1) and SVGAGI (CDR2) are obtained from the germline V gene. Trimming costs V 0 bases and J 1 base, and their ends lie 9 bases apart. The CDR3 runs 15 amino acids, cysteine and phenylalanine included. The retained sequence is limited to the CDR3, 45 bases, with the frame set at the first base. The immunoSEQ Assay, a bias-controlled multiplex PCR, was used to amplify TCRbeta CDR3 regions from genomic DNA. The study's own analysis went as follows. Within the assay, amplification of reference gene primers was used to estimate how many nucleated cells each sample contained. Sequence reads were collapsed and filtered to measure the absolute abundance of every unique TCRbeta CDR3 rearrangement. For each sample, productive Simpson clonality was calculated as the square root of Simpson's diversity index across productive rearrangements. The immuneACCESS repertoire file appears here via TCRdb, limited to in-frame rearrangements. These files lack a portion of the clones; in checked studies, under half of the deficit traces to unresolved V genes, and the cause of the others is not known. V, J and clone size were drawn from that table, and D and trimming were deduced from the DNA. The sample contains fewer than 600,000 clones, around 87% of them found a single time. Of the sample, approximately 1.8% is held by the ten largest clones.

Enrolling through a virtual design, the prospective study's participants ranged in age from roughly 18 to 89 years and lived across about two dozen United States geographic areas. To assign participants to cohorts, the prospective study relied on clinical history that participants themselves reported in a screening survey and a study questionnaire. Recovered participants in ImmuneRACE Cohort 3 were defined by two consecutive negative NP/OP PCR tests, clearance by a healthcare professional, or resolution of symptoms. In the prospective study, mobile phlebotomists collected whole blood, serum and a nasopharyngeal or oropharyngeal swab from each participant. Prospective study participants could optionally give additional blood draws and questionnaires over an approximately 2-month period. Blood samples from the prospective study were shipped frozen or at room temperature prior to DNA extraction.

Recombination joined TRBV6-5 with TRBJ2-5; no D gene is confidently identified. The sequence came from a woman aged 40 to 50 who had recovered from COVID-19. The sample consisted of PBMCs or T cells enriched from blood (not recorded which). The sequence in DNA is TGTGCCAGCAGTTACTCGTTGGCGGCCCAAGAGACCCAGTACTTC. Its amino acids are CASSYSLAAQETQYF.